Presented here are 16 T cell receptor beta chains from one specimen sequenced in a study of blood T cell repertoires in COVID-19. Sequenced by immunoSEQ multiplex PCR; TCRdb stores in-frame clones only, minus some. Of about 100,000 clones listed, around four fifths are singletons. Sequencing was carried out using peripheral blood. These receptor sequences come from a man aged 50 to 60 with active or convalescent COVID-19.

The rearrangement uses TRBV29-1 and TRBJ2-5; TRBD2 matches 9 bases. This CDR3 is built from 13 residues. Germline lookup yields CDR1 SQVTM and CDR2 ANQGSEA. The J segment lost 5 bases and the V segment lost 2 bases, leaving 3 bases of the junction unmatched. The CDR3 sequence: CSVELAGDETQYF. The DNA for the CDR3 is TGCAGCGTTGAATTAGCGGGAGACGAGACCCAGTACTTC.

J is TRBJ2-1 and V is TRBV19; D uncertain. V gave up 4 bases and J gave up 3 bases, with 13 bases separating them. This CDR3 is built from 15 residues. The germline V gene encodes CDR1 LNHDA and CDR2 SQIVND (reference sequence). The CDR3 region is CASSTGGTNYNEQFF. Here the CDR3 DNA reads TGTGCCAGTAGTACAGGTGGTACCAACTACAATGAGCAGTTCTTC.

This chain joins TRBV14 and TRBJ2-5; 14 nucleotides match TRBD2. The CDR3 loop spans 16 amino acids. V lost 4 bases, J lost 5 bases, and 6 bases stayed unmatched. Germline CDR1 reads SGHDN; CDR2 reads FVKESK. DNA for the CDR3: TGTGCCAGCAGCCCGGGACTAGCGGGAGAAGGCGAGACCCAGTACTTC. Translation: CASSPGLAGEGETQYF. Complete variable domain (other parts from reference TRBV14 and TRBJ2-5): EAGVTQFPSHSVIEKGQTVTLRCDPISGHDNLYWYRRVMGKEIKFLLHFVKESKQDESGMPNNRFLAERTGGTYSTLKVQPAELEDSGVYFCASSPGLAGEGETQYFGPGTRLLVL.

The chain links TRBV19 to TRBJ1-2; 8 bases match TRBD1. CDR1 is LNHDA, CDR2 SQIVND, per germline (reference sequence). The CDR3 covers 14 residues. J was trimmed by 4 bases and V by 4 bases; bases with no gene match: 5. This CDR3 is CASSRTGQFYGYTF. The DNA of the CDR3 is TGTGCCAGTAGTAGGACAGGGCAGTTCTATGGCTACACCTTC.

CDR3 nucleotides: TGTGCCAGCAGCTTAGCGTCGGGCGGGGGAAACACCATATATTTT. Its protein is CASSLASGGGNTIYF. The rearrangement uses TRBV13 and TRBJ1-3; no firm D call. The CDR3 covers 15 residues. V was pared by 1 base and J by 4 bases, with 11 bases between. Germline CDR1 and CDR2: PRHDT and FYEKMQ (reference sequence).

The chain is built from TRBV4-2 and TRBJ2-1; 8 bases agree with TRBD2. The V and J ends lost 0 bases and 4 bases, in that order; junction bases with no gene match: 8. The CDR3 loop spans 17 amino acids. CDR1 is LGHNA, CDR2 YNFKEQ, per germline. The CDR3: CASSQDRVTSGYNEQFF. DNA of the CDR3: TGTGCCAGCAGCCAAGATAGGGTAACTAGCGGATACAATGAGCAGTTCTTC.

V usage is TRBV6-4 and J usage is TRBJ2-5; 9 bases match TRBD1. The CDR3 has 15 residues. Germline CDR1 and CDR2: MRHNA and SNTAGT. After removal of 4 bases from V and 5 bases from J, the junction contained 8 bases not matched to a gene. The CDR3, as DNA: TGTGCCAGCAGTGTTAATCCGGGACAGGGTGAGACCCAGTACTTC. Amino acid sequence: CASSVNPGQGETQYF.

The chain joins TRBV27 to TRBJ1-1; 7 bases agree with TRBD1. From germline, CDR1 is MNHEY and CDR2 SMNVEV (reference sequence). The CDR3 sequence is 16 residues long. J was trimmed by 5 bases and V by 6 bases; bases with no gene match: 15. CDR3 sequence: CASSLWGQDRRTEAFF. The CDR3, as DNA: TGTGCCAGCAGCCTTTGGGGGCAGGACAGGAGGACTGAAGCTTTCTTT.

In its sample, this clone was seen a few times. V gene TRBV6-5 combines with J gene TRBJ2-7; TRBD1 matches at 11 bases. Germline trimming cut 1 base from V and 6 bases from J; bases unmatched to any gene: 5. The CDR3 is 15 residues long. CDR1 is MNHEY and CDR2 is SVGAGI in the germline V gene. CDR3 loop: CASSYFLGTGGEQYF. The CDR3 DNA sequence: TGTGCCAGCAGTTACTTTCTCGGGACAGGGGGCGAGCAGTACTTC.

This clone was detected only once. The V gene is TRBV5-1, the J gene TRBJ2-7; D possibly corresponds to TRBD2 (6 bases). V lost 1 base and J lost 5, with 7 bases in between. The CDR3 covers 12 residues. The germline gives CDR1 SGHRS, CDR2 YFSETQ. The CDR3 DNA reads TGCGCCAGCAGCTTGTCGGGGGACGAGCAGTACTTC. This gives the protein CASSLSGDEQYF.

The chain employs TRBV20-1 and TRBJ1-4; the D is unclear. The V end was cut by 3 bases, the J end by 11 bases, with 10 bases between. Germline CDR1 reads DFQATT; CDR2 reads SNEGSKA (reference sequence). The length of the CDR3 is 11 residues. The CDR3 loop reads CSASLDSKLFF. The CDR3 DNA sequence: TGCAGTGCTAGCCTTGACTCTAAACTGTTTTTT.

This rearrangement joins TRBV7-9 to TRBJ2-6, with D hard to call. CDR3 length: 14 amino acids. CDR1 is SEHNR and CDR2 is FQNEAQ in the germline V gene (reference sequence). The V gene lost 4 bases and the J gene lost 0 bases, with 4 bases spanning the gap. CDR3 DNA: TGTGCCAGCAGCTCAGTCTCTGGGGCCAACGTCCTGACTTTC. Translation gives CASSSVSGANVLTF.

The CDR3 loop reads CASSLPPWGGEGGTDTQYF. Written as DNA, the CDR3 is TGTGCCAGCAGCTTACCCCCGTGGGGGGGGGAAGGAGGTACAGATACGCAGTATTTT. The chain uses TRBV11-3 and TRBJ2-3; 7 nucleotides line up with TRBD2. The CDR3 sequence is 19 residues long. J was trimmed by 3 bases and V by 2 bases; bases with no gene match: 17. In germline, CDR1 is SGHNT, CDR2 YENEEA.

The rearrangement joins TRBV27 to TRBJ1-2; D is ambiguous. Trimming stripped 0 bases from V and 0 bases from J, with 5 bases between. This CDR3 comprises 14 residues. CDR1 and CDR2 (germline): MNHEY, SMNVEV (reference sequence). DNA for the CDR3: TGTGCCAGCAGTTTATCCAATCCTAACTATGGCTACACCTTC. Protein product: CASSLSNPNYGYTF.

CDR3 DNA: TGTGCCAGCAGCAAAACGCTCCCGAAGGGACAGGGGCACACCGGGGAGCTGTTTTTT. This sequence encodes CASSKTLPKGQGHTGELFF. This chain uses TRBV21-1 with TRBJ2-2; TRBD1 is the table's D call, not checked against the DNA. TRBV21-1 has pseudogene status. This CDR3 is built from 19 residues.

CDR3 sequence: CACPTGGISLLNYGYTF. The CDR3 DNA reads TGTGCCTGCCCAACAGGGGGGATCTCCCTTTTAAACTATGGCTACACCTTC. The chain joins TRBV30 to TRBJ1-2, with 8 nucleotides matching TRBD1. Germline V lookup: CDR1 GTSNPN, CDR2 SVGIG (reference sequence). V gave up 6 bases and J gave up 2 bases; unmatched junction bases: 17. This CDR3 region has 17 residues.